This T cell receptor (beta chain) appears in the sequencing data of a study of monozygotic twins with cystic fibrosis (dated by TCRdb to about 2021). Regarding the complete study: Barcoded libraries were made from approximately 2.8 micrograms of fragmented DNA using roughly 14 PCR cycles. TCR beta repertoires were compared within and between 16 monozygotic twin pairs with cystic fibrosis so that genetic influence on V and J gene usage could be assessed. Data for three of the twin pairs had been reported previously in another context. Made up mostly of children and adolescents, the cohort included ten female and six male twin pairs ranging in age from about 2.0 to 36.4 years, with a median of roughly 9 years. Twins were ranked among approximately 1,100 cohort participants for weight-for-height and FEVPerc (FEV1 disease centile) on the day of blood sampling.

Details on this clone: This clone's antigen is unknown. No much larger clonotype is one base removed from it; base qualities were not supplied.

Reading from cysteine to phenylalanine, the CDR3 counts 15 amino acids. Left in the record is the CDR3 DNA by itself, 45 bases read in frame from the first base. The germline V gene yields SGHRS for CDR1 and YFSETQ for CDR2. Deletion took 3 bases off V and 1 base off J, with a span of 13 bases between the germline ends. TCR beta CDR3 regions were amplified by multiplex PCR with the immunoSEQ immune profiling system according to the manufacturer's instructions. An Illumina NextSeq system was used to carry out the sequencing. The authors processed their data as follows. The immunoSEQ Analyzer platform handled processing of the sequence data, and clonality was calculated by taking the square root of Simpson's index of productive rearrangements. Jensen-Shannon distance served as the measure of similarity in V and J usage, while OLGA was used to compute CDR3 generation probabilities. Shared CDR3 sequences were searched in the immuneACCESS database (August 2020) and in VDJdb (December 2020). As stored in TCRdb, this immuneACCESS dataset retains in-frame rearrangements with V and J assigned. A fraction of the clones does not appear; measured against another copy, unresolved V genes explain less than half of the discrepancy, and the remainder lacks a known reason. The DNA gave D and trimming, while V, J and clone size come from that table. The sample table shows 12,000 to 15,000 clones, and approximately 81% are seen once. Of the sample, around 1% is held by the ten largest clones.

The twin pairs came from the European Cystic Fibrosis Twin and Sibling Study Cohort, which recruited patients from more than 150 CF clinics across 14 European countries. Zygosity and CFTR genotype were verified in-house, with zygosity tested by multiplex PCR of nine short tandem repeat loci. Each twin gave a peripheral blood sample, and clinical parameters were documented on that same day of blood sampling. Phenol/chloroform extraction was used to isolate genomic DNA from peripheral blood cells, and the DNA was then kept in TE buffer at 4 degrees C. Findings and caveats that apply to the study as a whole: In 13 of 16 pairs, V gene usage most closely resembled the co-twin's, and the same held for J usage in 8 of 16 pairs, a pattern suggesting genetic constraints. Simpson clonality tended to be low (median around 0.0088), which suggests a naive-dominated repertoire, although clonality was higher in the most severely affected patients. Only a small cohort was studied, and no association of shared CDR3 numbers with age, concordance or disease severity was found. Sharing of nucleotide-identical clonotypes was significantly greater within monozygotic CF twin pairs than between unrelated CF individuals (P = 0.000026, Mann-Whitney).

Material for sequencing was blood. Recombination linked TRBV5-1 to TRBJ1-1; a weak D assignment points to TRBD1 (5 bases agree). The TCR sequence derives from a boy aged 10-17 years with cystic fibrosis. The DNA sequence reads TGCGCCAGCAGCTCAGACGGCCAGGGGAACACTGAAGCTTTCTTT. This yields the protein CASSSDGQGNTEAFF.